The rows below give T cell receptor beta chains drawn from one sample of a study of blood T cell repertoires in COVID-19. Assay: immunoSEQ multiplex PCR; the TCRdb copy retains only in-frame clones and omits some. The table lists about 420,000 clones, approximately 90% of them singletons, with 0.8% to 0.9% in the top ten. The sequencing sample was made of peripheral blood. The receptor source for this set is a man aged 18 to 30 with COVID-19, enrolled during active disease. Each CDR3 is given with its conserved first and last residue. Expanded clones get a size class; other rows say once, few or many, or leave the size out.

V gene,clone size,CDR3 protein
TRBV10-2,NA,CATTQGRKASEAFF
TRBV5-4,NA,CASSLETSAYEQYF
TRBV19,NA,CASSIGTGNEQYF
TRBV6-5,once,CAYSVNRGLDEQYF
TRBV24-1,NA,CATSTGIEQFF
TRBV25-1,NA,CASKRSSSGANVLTF
TRBV2,NA,CASSELGGVDIQYF
TRBV7-9,NA,CASSLATGGPTQYF
TRBV10-3,NA,CAISGGLAVSTHNEQFF
TRBV24-1,NA,CATQGPETGFTDTQYF
TRBV7-8,NA,CASSPRGPNTGELFF
TRBV7-2,NA,CASSLDSRRSYEQYF
TRBV28,NA,CASSLLGVNSPLHF
TRBV6-5,NA,CASSYFRNQPQHF
TRBV30,NA,CAWMSRNNEQFF
TRBV19,NA,CASKGQGPNEQYF
TRBV4-2,NA,CASSQEPGSTTPLHF
TRBV5-6,NA,CASSLLGLKEPQHF
TRBV2,NA,CASSEQGDGEQYF
TRBV2,NA,CASRSGRDNSPLHF
TRBV7-9,NA,CASTRSASGETQYF
TRBV9,NA,CASSPNSPGTNYGYTF
TRBV15,NA,CATSRVDRVTGELFF
TRBV10-3,NA,CAISDPGTGRDYGYTF
TRBV15,few,CATSRDRDQPQHF
TRBV20-1,NA,CSAPIVDEQFF
TRBV6-5,NA,CASRSRTGFTYEQYF
TRBV7-6,NA,CASSLVASNQPQHF
TRBV24-1,NA,CATSDGSRARNQPQHF
TRBV5-1,NA,CASSLNTPGYNEQFF
TRBV7-9,NA,CASSFQGASGNTIYF
TRBV30,NA,CAWSPSTVGANYGYTF
TRBV12-3/TRBV12-4,once,CASTFSNYGYTF
TRBV7-9,NA,CASSLRTSGKDTQYF
TRBV2,NA,CASSDSAVQAPDTQYF
TRBV19,NA,CASSISGFYGYTF
TRBV12-5,NA,CASGLLRGINEQFF
TRBV5-5,once,CASSSRDRAKEQYF
TRBV5-5,once,CASSWEGSSYEQYF
TRBV27,NA,CASSFGTSAKRDTQYF
TRBV5-1,NA,CASSSGTGEPQHF
TRBV27,NA,CASSLRRNPSYEQYF
TRBV5-4,NA,CASSLHAGSRTEAFF
TRBV27,once,CASSTRTGSLQPQHF
TRBV24-1,NA,CATSGTGVSQETQYF
TRBV19,NA,CASSPGDRIILQETQYF
TRBV9,NA,CASSVGLAGPESGELFF
TRBV7-9,NA,CASSHGRDSYEQYF
TRBV10-3,NA,CAISRDRGRETQYF
TRBV9,NA,CASSVSLAGVVDTQYF
TRBV5-1,NA,CASSFTSGGARGTDTQYF
TRBV24-1,NA,CATSAARQNLSYEQYF
TRBV9,NA,CASSPGSGELFF
TRBV5-6,NA,CASSSIRVNGNTIYF